The clone carrying this T cell receptor (beta chain) was observed many times. TCR beta CDR3 regions were amplified from RNA. HTBI primers drove first-round RT-PCR of the TCR CDR3. TCRdb redid the calling of the multiplex PCR reads with MiXCR, one entry per CDR3 protein. The table shows approximately 400,000 distinct CDR3 sequences, with 18% occurring only once. The study included ophthalmopathy patients with Clinical Activity Score at least 3, NOSPECS grade at least 4 and duration under 3 months. Germline V lookup: CDR1 MGHDK, CDR2 SYGVNS. This CDR3 comprises 13 residues. Trimming left V 2 bases short and J 5 bases short, with 9 bases between. The data originate from a study of T cells in Graves' hyperthyroidism and ophthalmopathy.

This chain connects TRBV25-1 to TRBJ1-2; D not certain. Sequenced material: blood. The receptor's source is a man in his late teens or twenties with Graves' ophthalmopathy. The CDR3 spells CASSEGRAYGYTF. The DNA of the CDR3 is TGTGCCAGCAGTGAAGGTCGCGCTTATGGCTACACCTTC.